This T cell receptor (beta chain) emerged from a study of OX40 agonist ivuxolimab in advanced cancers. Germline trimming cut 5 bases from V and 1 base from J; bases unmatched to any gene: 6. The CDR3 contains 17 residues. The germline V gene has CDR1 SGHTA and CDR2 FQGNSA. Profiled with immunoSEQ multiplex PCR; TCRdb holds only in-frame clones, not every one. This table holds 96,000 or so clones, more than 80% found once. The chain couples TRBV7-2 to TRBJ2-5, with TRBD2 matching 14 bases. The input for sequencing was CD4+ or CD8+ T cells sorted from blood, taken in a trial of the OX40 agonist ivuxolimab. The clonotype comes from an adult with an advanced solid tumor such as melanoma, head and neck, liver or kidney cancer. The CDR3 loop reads CASSPGLAGGSQETQYF. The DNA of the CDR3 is TGTGCCAGCAGCCCCGGACTAGCGGGAGGTTCCCAAGAGACCCAGTACTTC.